This TCR beta chain was found in a study of cytomegalovirus exposure and HLA in healthy donors. Across the whole study: Out of about 170 million T cells, an earlier analysis found fewer than 140 million unique TCR beta sequences in total. Findings and caveats of the study: Follow-up analysis seemed to connect common viral pathogens with several of the most significant clusters identified.

Primers for the PCR totalled 60 Vbeta and 13 Jbeta. Repertoires were generated with immunoSEQ multiplex PCR, while TCRdb's copy carries only in-frame clones and drops some. The sample is made up of 35,000 to 50,000 clones, and the top ten hold roughly 2.9% of it. Note on this clone: Its antigen is not known.

Germline V lookup: CDR1 SQVTM, CDR2 ANQGSEA. CDR3 length: 14 amino acids. The V segment lost 4 bases and the J segment 3 bases; nucleotides outside the gene matches: 6. The receptor comes from a woman under 40 in good health and CMV-seropositive. This chain connects TRBV29-1 to TRBJ2-7; 10 nucleotides align to TRBD1. The sequencing input was PBMCs. CDR3 amino acids: CSVVPGTGVYEQYF. The DNA for the CDR3 is TGCAGCGTTGTCCCAGGGACAGGGGTCTACGAGCAGTACTTC.